The next 25 T cell receptor beta chains were all read from a single sample in a study of early T cells in non-severe SARS-CoV-2 infection. In TCRdb, the 5' RACE reads were re-called with MiXCR into one record per CDR3 protein. Counted here are 20,000 to 25,000 distinct CDR3 sequences, approximately 5% occurring once; the ten biggest clones make up approximately 6.6%. Sequenced sample: whole blood. Every receptor here comes from an adult who was a healthcare worker with PCR-confirmed SARS-CoV-2 infection or an uninfected control (not recorded which).

CDR3 in amino acids: CASSLNEQFF. As DNA, the CDR3 is TGTGCCAGCAGTTTGAATGAGCAGTTCTTC. This chain joins TRBV12-3 or TRBV12-4 and TRBJ2-1; no clear D gene. This CDR3 has 10 amino acids. Trimming shortened V by 3 bases and J by 7 bases, and 1 base separated the two germline ends.

This clonotype showed up many times. The chain couples TRBV30 to TRBJ1-5; D not certain. From germline, CDR1 is GTSNPN and CDR2 SVGIG (reference sequence). The CDR3 spans 13 residues. The V end was cut by 0 bases, the J end by 6 bases, with 9 bases between. The CDR3 DNA reads TGTGCCTGGAGTGTGACGGGTGCTCAGCCCCAGCATTTT. This gives the protein CAWSVTGAQPQHF.

The chain carries TRBV12-3 or TRBV12-4 and TRBJ1-1; D is ambiguous. The germline V and J ends were trimmed by 1 base and 3 bases, with 6 bases remaining between them. The CDR3 is 13 amino acids. DNA for the CDR3: TGTGCCAGCAGTTTAGTCAAGGACACTGAAGCTTTCTTT. It codes for CASSLVKDTEAFF.

The CDR3 sequence: CASSQVAGWNEQFF. For the CDR3, the DNA is TGCGCCAGCAGCCAAGTGGCAGGGTGGAATGAGCAGTTCTTC. The chain uses TRBV4-1 and TRBJ2-1; tentatively, D is TRBD1 (5 bases). Trimming took 1 base from V and 7 from J, leaving 11 bases between them. This CDR3 has 14 amino acids. Germline-derived CDR1 and CDR2 are MGHRA and YSYEKL.

This clonotype was counted at least ten times. The V call is TRBV6-5, the J call TRBJ1-5; D is possibly TRBD1 (6 bases). CDR1 and CDR2 (germline): MNHEY, SVGAGI. The CDR3 loop spans 18 amino acids. V lost 5 bases, J lost 5 bases, and 25 bases lay in between. The CDR3, as DNA: TGTGCCAGCAGTACCGCAGGGGTGGCGGGTCAATTCGATCAGCCCCAGCATTTT. Translating it yields CASSTAGVAGQFDQPQHF.

The table lists this clonotype with many counts. The chain combines TRBV7-9 with TRBJ2-1, with TRBD2 as a possible D gene (6 bases). Between the trimmed V and J ends, which lost 1 base and 7 bases, there was a span of 8 bases. Germline V gene data show CDR1 as SEHNR and CDR2 as FQNEAQ (reference sequence). The CDR3 is 13 amino acids. CDR3: CASSLGLENEQFF. CDR3 DNA: TGTGCCAGCAGCTTAGGACTAGAGAATGAGCAGTTCTTC.

This clonotype was seen repeatedly, ten times or more. The chain couples TRBV27 to TRBJ2-3; no definite D call. The CDR3 totals 13 residues. CDR1 is MNHEY and CDR2 is SMNVEV in the germline V gene (reference sequence). With 5 bases removed from V and 5 bases from J, the gap between germline ends came to 11 bases. CDR3 in amino acids: CASSPGIGDTQYF. DNA for the CDR3: TGTGCCAGCAGTCCCGGTATCGGAGATACGCAGTATTTT.

In its sample, this clonotype was seen many times. The chain carries TRBV5-1 and TRBJ2-3, with TRBD1 identical over 9 bases. The CDR3 spans 14 residues. Trimming at V came to 4 bases and at J to 6 bases, leaving 6 bases not matched to a gene. Per the germline V gene, CDR1 is SGHRS and CDR2 is YFSETQ. CDR3 loop: CASSQGTGRDTQYF. Here the CDR3 DNA reads TGCGCCAGCAGCCAGGGGACAGGGAGGGATACGCAGTATTTT.

The rearrangement joins TRBV6-1 to TRBJ2-3; D unresolved. The CDR3 consists of 17 residues. Trimming pared 6 bases from V and 4 bases from J, leaving 23 bases between. Germline CDR1 reads MNHNS; CDR2 reads SASEGT. CDR3 nucleotides: TGTGCCAGCAGCCCGCCGGTGGGGTTCTCTTTTCCAGATACGCAGTATTTT. Residues: CASSPPVGFSFPDTQYF.

This clonotype was counted between two and nine times. This sequence joins TRBV20-1 and TRBJ1-6; 9 bases fit TRBD1. The CDR3 loop spans 15 amino acids. After removal of 6 bases from V and 5 bases from J, the junction contained 8 bases not matched to a gene. Per the germline V gene, CDR1 is DFQATT and CDR2 is SNEGSKA (reference sequence). Here the CDR3 reads CSATGTGRNNSPLHF. As DNA, the CDR3 is TGCAGTGCCACCGGGACAGGGAGGAATAATTCACCCCTCCACTTT.

In this sample, this clonotype turned up many times. The chain combines TRBV4-2 with TRBJ1-2, with TRBD1 as a possible D gene (5 bases). Germline CDR1 and CDR2: LGHNA and YNFKEQ. Trimming took off 0 bases at V and 2 bases at J, with 10 bases between the two ends. The CDR3 consists of 15 residues. The CDR3 DNA follows: TGTGCCAGCAGCCAAGAGGGAGGGACCAACTATGGCTACACCTTC. Translated: CASSQEGGTNYGYTF.

In its sample, this clonotype is medium-sized (0.01 to 0.1%). The chain has TRBV19 and TRBJ1-6; D is possibly TRBD1 (6 bases). Germline V gene lookup returns CDR1 LNHDA and CDR2 SQIVND (reference sequence). Trimming cost V 3 bases and J 9 bases, with 9 bases left between them. This CDR3 region has 13 residues. DNA of the CDR3: TGTGCCAGTAGTATCCAGGGGCCTTCACCCCTCCACTTT. Its protein product is CASSIQGPSPLHF.

This clonotype was recorded at least ten times. The chain recombines TRBV20-1 with TRBJ2-3; maybe TRBD2 (6 bases). CDR3 size: 15 residues. Germline CDR1 DFQATT, CDR2 SNEGSKA (reference sequence). V gave up 4 bases and J gave up 5 bases, with 19 bases separating them. The CDR3 region is CSATLARNTGDTQYF. The CDR3 DNA reads as TGCAGTGCTACTCTAGCGCGAAATACGGGAGATACGCAGTATTTT.

The table lists this clonotype with a few counts. This chain joins TRBV3-1 and TRBJ2-7; D is unclear. Germline CDR1 reads LGHDT; CDR2 reads YNNKEL (reference sequence). The CDR3 has 15 residues. Trimming removed 1 base at V and 2 bases at J, with 12 bases between. The DNA for the CDR3 is TGTGCCAGCAGCCAAGGGCCAGCCCGAGCCTACGAGCAGTACTTC. Its translation: CASSQGPARAYEQYF.

This clonotype appeared a few times. The chain is built from TRBV29-1 and TRBJ2-7, with 15 positions matching TRBD2. Germline V gene data show CDR1 as SQVTM and CDR2 as ANQGSEA. The CDR3 totals 15 residues. V shed 6 bases, J shed 0 bases, and the junction held 3 bases outside the gene matches. Here the CDR3 DNA reads TGCAGCGTAACGGGACTAGCGGGAGGCTCCTACGAGCAGTACTTC. Translated: CSVTGLAGGSYEQYF.

This clonotype occurred many times. The chain uses TRBV29-1 and TRBJ1-1, with D maybe TRBD1 (5 bases). Germline lookup yields CDR1 SQVTM and CDR2 ANQGSEA. Trimming stripped 4 bases from V and 3 bases from J, with 15 bases between. CDR3 length equals 14 residues. For the CDR3, the DNA is TGCAGCGTTGGGGGGGGTCGTCGGTACACTGAAGCTTTCTTT. This sequence encodes CSVGGGRRYTEAFF.

This clonotype has ten or more counts. The rearrangement uses TRBV27 and TRBJ1-1, with 10 bases that match TRBD1. V dropped 4 bases and J dropped 2; count of bases not matched to a gene: 7. This CDR3 has 16 amino acids. Looked up from germline, CDR1 is MNHEY and CDR2 is SMNVEV (reference sequence). In DNA, the CDR3 is TGTGCCAGCAGTTGGGGACAGGGGTCTGCAAACACTGAAGCTTTCTTT. It yields the protein CASSWGQGSANTEAFF.

This clonotype was seen at least ten times. V and J are TRBV19 and TRBJ1-2; 7 nucleotides line up with TRBD1. Germline lookup yields CDR1 LNHDA and CDR2 SQIVND (reference sequence). This CDR3 region has 15 residues. After removal of 4 bases from V and 7 bases from J, the junction contained 12 bases not matched to a gene. The CDR3 DNA is TGTGCCAGTAGTACCCGCGTGGGACAGATTCCTGGCTACACCTTC. Translation: CASSTRVGQIPGYTF.

A few counts support this clonotype. V gene TRBV2 combines with J gene TRBJ2-5, with D possibly being TRBD2 (5 bases). The germline CDR1 and CDR2 sequences are SNHLY and FYNNEI. V lost 4 bases to trimming and J lost 5 bases, with 8 bases between them. The CDR3 is 12 amino acids. The CDR3 sequence is CASSGLRETQYF. DNA of the CDR3: TGTGCCAGCAGTGGACTAAGGGAGACCCAGTACTTC.

This clonotype was counted only a few times. CDR3 sequence reads: CASSDENRYGYTF. The CDR3 DNA follows: TGTGCCAGCAGTGACGAAAACCGCTATGGCTACACCTTC. This chain uses TRBV6-4 with TRBJ1-2; D not resolved. V was shortened by 2 bases and J by 4 bases, with 8 bases between the two germline ends. The CDR3 runs to 13 residues. Germline V gives CDR1 MRHNA, CDR2 SNTAGT.

The rearrangement uses TRBV6-1 and TRBJ2-5; the D gene is possibly TRBD1 (5 bases). The CDR3 sequence is 13 residues long. Germline V gene lookup returns CDR1 MNHNS and CDR2 SASEGT. V lost 6 bases to trimming and J lost 5 bases, with 13 bases between them. The CDR3: CASRLRASETQYF. The CDR3, as DNA: TGTGCCAGCAGGCTCAGGGCTTCCGAGACCCAGTACTTC.

This clonotype was picked up many times. The rearrangement joins TRBV5-1 to TRBJ1-1; TRBD1 agrees at 8 bases. Trimming took 5 bases from V and 2 from J; bases not matched to a gene: 11. This CDR3 is built from 16 residues. Germline CDR1 SGHRS, CDR2 YFSETQ. The CDR3 DNA reads TGCGCCAGCAGATTGCCCTACAGGGGGGGTAACACTGAAGCTTTCTTT. It specifies CASRLPYRGGNTEAFF.

This clonotype has ten or more counts. The rearrangement links TRBV5-1 to TRBJ2-7; D may be TRBD1 (6 bases). Germline CDR1 and CDR2: SGHRS and YFSETQ. V lost 3 bases, J lost 4 bases, and 8 bases lay in between. The CDR3 length is 12 residues. CDR3 DNA sequence: TGCGCCAGCAGCTACCAGGGGTACGAGCAGTACTTC. This gives the protein CASSYQGYEQYF.

This clonotype was recorded many times. The genes are TRBV29-1 and TRBJ1-4; D unclear. The CDR3 has 13 residues. Germline CDR1 and CDR2: SQVTM and ANQGSEA. Trimming stripped 7 bases from V and 8 bases from J, with 17 bases between. The DNA for the CDR3 is TGCAGCGCGACGTCCCGTGGTTTGGAAAAACTGTTTTTT. It yields the protein CSATSRGLEKLFF. Full variable domain (outside the CDR3, taken from reference TRBV29-1 and TRBJ1-4): SAVISQKPSRDICQRGTSLTIQCQVDSQVTMMFWYRQQPGQSLTLIATANQGSEATYESGFVIDKFPISRPNLTFSTLTVSNMSPEDSSIYLCSATSRGLEKLFFGSGTQLSVL.

This clonotype has ten or more counts. This chain joins TRBV2 and TRBJ2-2; TRBD1 agrees at 7 bases. The V segment lost 10 bases and the J segment 5 bases; nucleotides outside the gene matches: 10. This CDR3 contains 14 residues. Germline V gene lookup returns CDR1 SNHLY and CDR2 FYNNEI. The CDR3 here is CATPGQGETGELFF. DNA of the CDR3: TGTGCCACCCCCGGGCAGGGGGAAACCGGGGAGCTGTTTTTT.